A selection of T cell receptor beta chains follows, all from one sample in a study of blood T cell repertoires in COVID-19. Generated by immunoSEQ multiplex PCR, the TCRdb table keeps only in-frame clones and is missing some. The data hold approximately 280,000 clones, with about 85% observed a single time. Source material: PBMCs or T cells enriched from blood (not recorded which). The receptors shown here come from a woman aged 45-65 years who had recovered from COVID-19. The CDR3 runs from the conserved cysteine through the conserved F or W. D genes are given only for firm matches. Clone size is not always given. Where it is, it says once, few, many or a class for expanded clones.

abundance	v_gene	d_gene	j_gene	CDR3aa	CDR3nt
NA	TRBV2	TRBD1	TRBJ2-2	CASSFSGQGNTGELFF	TGTGCCAGCAGTTTCTCGGGACAGGGGAACACCGGGGAGCTGTTTTTT
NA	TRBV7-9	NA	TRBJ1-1	CASSQASTEAFF	TGTGCCAGCAGCCAAGCGTCCACTGAAGCTTTCTTT
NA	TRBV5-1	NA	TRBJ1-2	CASSWAGDDGYTF	TGCGCCAGCAGCTGGGCAGGGGACGATGGCTACACCTTC
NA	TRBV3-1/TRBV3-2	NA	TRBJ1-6	CASSPIRSSNSPLHF	TGTGCCAGCAGCCCTATCCGGAGTTCAAATTCACCCCTCCACTTT
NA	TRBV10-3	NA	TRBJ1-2	CAISVGGRYGYTF	TGTGCCATCAGTGTAGGGGGACGATATGGCTACACCTTC
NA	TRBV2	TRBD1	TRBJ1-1	CASSRDRATEAFF	TGTGCCAGCAGCCGGGACAGGGCCACTGAAGCTTTCTTT
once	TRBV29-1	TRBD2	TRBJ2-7	CSVDLLRENYEQYF	TGCAGCGTTGATTTGTTGCGGGAGAACTACGAGCAGTACTTC
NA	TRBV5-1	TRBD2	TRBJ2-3	CASSAVAGTSTDTQYF	TGCGCCAGCAGCGCGGTAGCGGGGACTAGCACAGATACGCAGTATTTT
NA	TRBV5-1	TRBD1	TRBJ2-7	CASSLGTGVTYEQYF	TGCGCCAGCAGCCTTGGGACAGGGGTTACCTACGAGCAGTACTTC
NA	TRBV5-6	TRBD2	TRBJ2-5	CASSLTAGVETQYF	TGTGCCAGCAGCTTGACGGCGGGGGTAGAGACCCAGTACTTC
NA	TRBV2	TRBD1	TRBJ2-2	CASRWTGETTGELFF	TGTGCCAGCAGGTGGACAGGGGAAACCACCGGGGAGCTGTTTTTT
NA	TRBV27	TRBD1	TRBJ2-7	CASSLAGQGVEQYF	TGTGCCAGCAGTTTAGCGGGACAGGGTGTCGAGCAGTACTTC
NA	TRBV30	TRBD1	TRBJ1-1	CACGAWEGQVLTEAFF	TGTGCCTGTGGGGCATGGGAGGGACAGGTTCTCACTGAAGCTTTCTTT
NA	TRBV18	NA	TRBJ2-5	CASSPWEMETQYF	TGTGCCAGCTCACCATGGGAGATGGAGACCCAGTACTTC
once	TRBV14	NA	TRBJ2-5	CASSLGQRWFETQYF	TGTGCCAGCAGCCTCGGCCAGCGATGGTTCGAGACCCAGTACTTC
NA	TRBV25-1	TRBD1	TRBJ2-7	CASSGRQGVRVEQYF	TGTGCCAGCAGTGGTAGACAGGGAGTTCGTGTCGAGCAGTACTTC
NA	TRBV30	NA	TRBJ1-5	CAWSLLSSNQPQHF	TGTGCCTGGAGCCTTCTTAGTAGCAATCAGCCCCAGCATTTT